The clone carrying this T cell receptor beta chain appeared a few times. These data originate in a study of blood T cell repertoires in COVID-19. Study background: The origin of the acute and convalescent COVID-19 samples was the United States, Italy and Spain.

Recruits, aged roughly 18 to 89 years, lived in 24 US areas. Per the study methods: For nucleated cells, counts were estimated from reference gene primer amplification. Generated by immunoSEQ multiplex PCR, the TCRdb table keeps only in-frame clones and is missing some. V and J calls and clone size are those listed in that table; D and trimming were worked out from the DNA. The data show about half a million clones, less than 90% seen once. This CDR3 has 16 residues. The ends were cut back, 7 bases at V and 2 bases at J, with 17 bases in the middle. CDR1 is SNHLY, CDR2 FYNNEI, per germline. Specimen: PBMCs or T cells enriched from blood (not recorded which). The chain carries TRBV2 and TRBJ2-2, with D possibly matching TRBD2 (7 bases). The TCR was taken from a woman aged 60-75 years who had recovered from COVID-19. The CDR3 here is CASTRFAGANTGELFF. The CDR3, as DNA: TGTGCCAGCACCCGATTTGCGGGGGCTAACACCGGGGAGCTGTTTTTT. The variable domain in full, completed from reference TRBV2 and TRBJ2-2, reads EPEVTQTPSHQVTQMGQEVILRCVPISNHLYFYWYRQILGQKVEFLVSFYNNEISEKSEIFDDQFSVERPDGSNFTLKIRSTKLEDSAMYFCASTRFAGANTGELFFGEGSRLTVL.